A selection of T cell receptor beta chains follows, all from one sample in a study of identical twins. TCRdb analysed the 5' RACE reads with MiXCR anew, one entry per CDR3 protein. The table lists roughly 570,000 distinct CDR3 sequences, 9.6% of them singletons. The same specimen was also included in a second study, on yellow fever vaccine responses in identical twins.

Sequencing was carried out using PBMCs. These receptors all come from a woman between 18 and 30 years old in good health. Both conserved end residues are part of each CDR3. A D gene is named only where the DNA matches it firmly. Rows may omit the clone size; those that give it use once, few, many or a size class.

v_call	d_call	cdr3_length	clone_size	j_call	cdr3_aa	cdr3_nt
TRBV11-1	-	16	few	TRBJ2-6	CASSSNSASGANVLTF	TGTGCCAGCAGCTCTAACAGCGCCTCTGGGGCCAACGTCCTGACTTTC
TRBV19	TRBD1	13	once	TRBJ2-1	CASSTSGTGEQFF	TGTGCCAGTAGTACCTCCGGGACAGGAGAGCAGTTCTTC
TRBV7-9	-	14	-	TRBJ1-1	CASSPRGVNTEAFF	TGTGCCAGCAGCCCAAGGGGGGTCAACACTGAAGCTTTCTTT
TRBV4-2	-	17	many	TRBJ2-2	CASSQEVGGSDTGELFF	TGTGCCAGCAGCCAAGAAGTGGGTGGGTCGGACACCGGGGAGCTGTTTTTT
TRBV5-1	-	14	-	TRBJ2-6	CASTAGGGTNVLTF	TGCGCCAGCACCGCGGGTGGGGGTACCAACGTCCTGACTTTC
TRBV5-1	TRBD1	15	many	TRBJ1-1	CASSFRTGGRTEAFF	TGCGCCAGCAGCTTTCGGACAGGGGGCAGGACTGAAGCTTTCTTT
TRBV20-1	TRBD2	15	-	TRBJ2-3	CSARDLGGNTDTQYF	TGCAGTGCTAGAGACCTGGGGGGGAACACAGATACGCAGTATTTT
TRBV20-1	TRBD2	18	few	TRBJ2-7	CSARDTLGLAGGSYEQYF	TGCAGTGCTAGAGATACCCTCGGACTAGCGGGAGGCTCCTACGAGCAGTACTTC
TRBV6-2/TRBV6-3	-	15	-	TRBJ2-1	CASSFSGTIYNEQFF	TGTGCCAGCAGTTTTTCCGGGACCATCTACAATGAGCAGTTCTTC
TRBV4-1	-	16	many	TRBJ2-7	CASSQEDKTHFYEQYF	TGCGCCAGCAGCCAAGAGGACAAAACACACTTCTACGAGCAGTACTTC
TRBV6-2/TRBV6-3	TRBD2	15	-	TRBJ2-6	CASGRAGSGANVLTF	TGTGCCAGCGGGAGGGCCGGGTCGGGGGCCAACGTCCTGACTTTC
TRBV12-3/TRBV12-4	-	15	-	TRBJ1-4	CASSLGRSTNEKLFF	TGTGCCAGCAGTTTAGGCAGGTCAACTAATGAAAAACTGTTTTTT
TRBV5-1	-	17	-	TRBJ1-5	CASSLDPWGASNQPQHF	TGCGCCAGCAGCTTGGACCCTTGGGGGGCTTCCAATCAGCCCCAGCATTTT
TRBV7-9	TRBD2	17	-	TRBJ2-7	CASSSIPGTSGGYEQYF	TGTGCCAGCAGCAGCATACCCGGGACTAGCGGGGGCTACGAGCAGTACTTC
TRBV11-2	-	14	few	TRBJ2-3	CASSPLGWTDTQYF	TGTGCCAGCAGTCCCCTAGGTTGGACAGATACGCAGTATTTT
TRBV30	-	12	few	TRBJ2-7	CAWSVGNYEQYF	TGTGCCTGGAGTGTAGGGAACTACGAGCAGTACTTC
TRBV15	TRBD2	16	-	TRBJ2-4	CATSVSGAGGKNIQYF	TGTGCCACCAGCGTCAGCGGGGCCGGAGGCAAAAACATTCAGTACTTC
TRBV4-1	-	15	many	TRBJ1-5	CASSHDTGSNQPQHF	TGCGCCAGCAGCCACGACACCGGGAGCAATCAGCCCCAGCATTTT
TRBV29-1	-	16	-	TRBJ1-2	CSVEEEGWAGIVGYTF	TGCAGCGTTGAAGAGGAAGGATGGGCAGGGATCGTTGGCTACACCTTC
TRBV3-1	TRBD1	12	-	TRBJ2-7	CASSQDDRDWYF	TGTGCCAGCAGCCAGGACGACAGGGATTGGTACTTC
TRBV11-2	TRBD2	17	-	TRBJ2-3	CASSLVPAGGPADTQYF	TGTGCCAGCAGCTTAGTGCCAGCGGGGGGGCCCGCAGATACGCAGTATTTT
TRBV25-1	-	13	many	TRBJ2-7	CASSDGPSYEQYF	TGTGCCAGCAGTGACGGGCCCTCCTACGAGCAGTACTTC
TRBV20-1	-	13	few	TRBJ1-5	CSARRTSNQPQHF	TGCAGTGCTAGACGGACGAGCAATCAGCCCCAGCATTTT
TRBV7-2	TRBD1	15	-	TRBJ2-4	CASSLRTGGYSIQYF	TGTGCCAGCAGCCTACGGACAGGGGGCTACAGCATTCAGTACTTC
TRBV11-2	TRBD2	16	many	TRBJ2-7	CASSPQTGLAGSEQYF	TGTGCCAGCAGCCCACAAACGGGACTAGCGGGCTCCGAGCAGTACTTC
TRBV11-2	TRBD2	16	-	TRBJ2-1	CASRAGGSPDYNEQFF	TGTGCCAGCAGGGCGGGCGGGAGCCCCGACTACAATGAGCAGTTCTTC
TRBV24-1	-	18	few	TRBJ2-2	CATSDARSRARGPGELFF	TGTGCCACCAGTGATGCCCGGTCAAGGGCGCGGGGCCCCGGGGAGCTGTTTTTT
TRBV23-1	TRBD2	19	-	TRBJ2-3	CASSQPSGGPPPSTDTQYF	TGCGCCAGCAGTCAACCTAGCGGGGGGCCCCCTCCTAGCACAGATACGCAGTATTTT
TRBV18	-	14	-	TRBJ2-4	CASSPLQAFDIQYF	TGTGCCAGCTCACCACTGCAGGCTTTTGACATTCAGTACTTC
TRBV19	-	15	-	TRBJ2-3	CASTPHGGSTDTQYF	TGTGCCAGTACTCCGCACGGGGGTAGCACAGATACGCAGTATTTT
TRBV20-1	-	16	-	TRBJ2-5	CSARENLRGRRETQYF	TGCAGTGCTAGAGAAAACCTAAGAGGGCGGAGAGAGACCCAGTACTTC
TRBV12-3/TRBV12-4	TRBD1	14	many	TRBJ1-1	CASRPTGLDTEAFF	TGTGCCAGCAGGCCGACAGGGTTGGACACTGAAGCTTTCTTT
TRBV4-3	-	14	many	TRBJ2-2	CASSQDRGSGELFF	TGCGCCAGCAGCCAAGATAGGGGTTCCGGGGAGCTGTTTTTT
TRBV9	TRBD2	15	-	TRBJ2-2	CASSARVGGKGELFF	TGTGCCAGCAGCGCGAGGGTCGGGGGGAAAGGGGAGCTGTTTTTT
TRBV5-1	TRBD1	15	few	TRBJ1-1	CASSAYRGVSTEAFF	TGCGCCAGCAGCGCATACAGGGGGGTCAGCACTGAAGCTTTCTTT
TRBV29-1	-	15	few	TRBJ2-7	CSVEGTAGEFYEQYF	TGCAGCGTTGAAGGGACCGCAGGGGAGTTTTACGAGCAGTACTTC
TRBV12-5	TRBD1	15	few	TRBJ2-2	CASGLYRGNTGELFF	TGTGCTAGTGGTTTGTACAGGGGTAACACCGGGGAGCTGTTTTTT
TRBV12-3/TRBV12-4	-	15	-	TRBJ2-7	CASSLGQVASYEQYF	TGTGCCAGCAGTTTAGGACAGGTGGCTTCCTACGAGCAGTACTTC
TRBV7-3	-	13	few	TRBJ1-4	CASSLTYGEKLFF	TGTGCCAGCAGCTTAACGTATGGAGAAAAACTGTTTTTT
TRBV4-1	-	15	many	TRBJ2-7	CASSHLDRSAYEQYF	TGCGCCAGCAGCCACCTAGACAGGTCCGCCTACGAGCAGTACTTC
TRBV5-6	-	14	-	TRBJ2-5	CASSADGRLGTQYF	TGTGCCAGCAGCGCGGACGGACGACTAGGGACCCAGTACTTC
TRBV7-9	TRBD2	15	many	TRBJ2-3	CASSFDGGAGDTQYF	TGTGCCAGCAGCTTTGACGGGGGGGCCGGGGATACGCAGTATTTT
TRBV27	TRBD1	15	few	TRBJ2-5	CASSFRTGQGGTQYF	TGTGCCAGCAGTTTTCGGACAGGACAGGGGGGAACCCAGTACTTC
TRBV7-9	-	13	-	TRBJ2-7	CASTQGSTVEQYF	TGTGCCAGCACCCAGGGGTCAACGGTCGAGCAGTACTTC
TRBV6-5	-	11	many	TRBJ2-7	CASRKTYEQYF	TGTGCCAGCAGGAAAACCTACGAGCAGTACTTC
TRBV6-1	-	13	many	TRBJ1-1	CASSAKLNTEAFF	TGTGCCAGCAGTGCAAAATTGAACACTGAAGCTTTCTTT
TRBV12-3/TRBV12-4	-	13	many	TRBJ1-5	CASSFGVGQPQHF	TGTGCCAGCAGTTTCGGGGTAGGGCAGCCCCAGCATTTT
TRBV28	-	16	-	TRBJ1-6	CASSLLGLEGNSPLHF	TGTGCCAGCAGTTTATTAGGCCTGGAGGGCAATTCACCCCTCCACTTT
TRBV6-1	-	17	many	TRBJ2-6	CASTLFGPGTGANVLTF	TGTGCCAGCACCCTCTTTGGGCCTGGGACTGGGGCCAACGTCCTGACTTTC